Detailed here is one TCR beta chain. Its antigen is still unknown. Other DNA sequences in the sample encode the same CDR3. The data are from a study of cytomegalovirus exposure and HLA in healthy donors. Study outcomes and limitations: The study had only CMV serostatus as immune exposure information.

PCR primers comprised 60 Vbeta and 13 Jbeta primers. In the source study's methods: Later, an analysis found some 80 million unique TCR beta chains, and roughly 10 million of these were shared. Repertoires were generated with immunoSEQ multiplex PCR, while TCRdb's copy carries only in-frame clones and drops some. V, J and clone size derive from that table, while D and trimming were established from the DNA sequence. The sample holds roughly 120,000 clones, approximately 78% seen once. The receptor comes from a woman aged 40 to 49 in good health and CMV-seropositive. Material for sequencing was PBMCs.

CDR3 DNA sequence: TGCGCCAGCAGCCAAGATAGAGGATACGAGCAGTACTTC. Translation gives CASSQDRGYEQYF. The chain recombines TRBV4-3 with TRBJ2-7; the D is unclear. Germline CDR1 and CDR2: LGHNA and YSLEER. The CDR3 loop spans 13 amino acids. V was shortened by 0 bases and J by 4 bases, with 7 bases between the two germline ends.